Listed here are 28 T cell receptor beta chains from one sample, sequenced in a study of radiotherapy plus CTLA-4 blockade in lung cancer (dated by TCRdb to about 2018). The library was obtained by the immunoSEQ multiplex PCR assay. TCRdb took over this immuneACCESS table, retaining in-frame rearrangements with V and J assigned. Such tables are incomplete; in checked studies, under half of the missing clones stem from an unresolved V gene, and the remainder is unexplained. Across this sample there are about 40,000 clones, with about 77% seen only once. The top ten constitute roughly 10% of the sample. Here the sequenced sample was peripheral blood, taken from a patient treated with radiotherapy plus ipilimumab. All receptors come from a human donor with non-small cell lung cancer who had stable disease on radiotherapy plus ipilimumab.

CDR3 loop: CASSAQGFSTEAFF. For the CDR3, the DNA is TGTGCCAGCTCAGCTCAGGGGTTCTCCACTGAAGCTTTCTTT. The chain joins TRBV18 to TRBJ1-1; D may be TRBD1 (6 bases). Trimming took 5 bases from V and 4 from J, leaving 14 bases between them. This CDR3 spans 14 amino acids. Germline V gives CDR1 KGHSH, CDR2 LQKENI. The full variable domain, in which reference TRBV18 and TRBJ1-1 provide the parts outside the CDR3, is NAGVMQNPRHLVRRRGQEARLRCSPMKGHSHVYWYRQLPEEGLKFMVYLQKENIIDESGMPKERFSAEFPKEGPSILRIQQVVRGDSAAYFCASSAQGFSTEAFFGQGTRLTVV.

The rearrangement joins TRBV10-3 to TRBJ1-2; D unresolved. The CDR3 contains 12 residues. The germline CDR1 and CDR2 sequences are ENHRY and SYGVKD. V lost 6 bases, J lost 8 bases, and 13 bases lay in between. In DNA form, the CDR3 reads TGTGCCATCAGCCAGGTTATTCACGGCTACACCTTC. It yields the protein CAISQVIHGYTF.

This rearrangement joins TRBV5-5 to TRBJ1-2, with D possibly TRBD1 on 6 matching bases. V was clipped by 1 base and J by 5 bases, with 21 bases between them. Germline CDR1 SGHKS, CDR2 YYEKEE (reference sequence). The CDR3 is 17 amino acids. The CDR3 nucleotides are TGTGCCAGCAGCTTGTCGACAGGACCGTCACAACAGTATGGCTACACCTTC. Protein product: CASSLSTGPSQQYGYTF.

A few counts support this clone. The chain recombines TRBV2 with TRBJ2-6; 9 nucleotides agree with TRBD1. V dropped 6 bases and J dropped 0; count of bases not matched to a gene: 6. Germline V lookup: CDR1 SNHLY, CDR2 FYNNEI. There are 17 residues in the CDR3. The CDR3 DNA sequence: TGTGCCAGCAGCGGGACAGGGACACGCTCTGGGGCCAACGTCCTGACTTTC. This translates into CASSGTGTRSGANVLTF.

The chain combines TRBV19 with TRBJ1-6, with TRBD1 matching 7 bases. The junction had 8 bases not matched to a gene; V was cut back by 3 bases and J by 9 bases. This CDR3 contains 15 residues. CDR1 and CDR2 (germline): LNHDA, SQIVND (reference sequence). The CDR3 reads CASSITGTAASPLHF. The CDR3 coding sequence is TGTGCCAGTAGTATTACCGGGACAGCGGCTTCACCCCTCCACTTT.

The chain carries TRBV7-6 and TRBJ1-2; the D gene is possibly TRBD1 (6 bases). This CDR3 contains 13 residues. V lost 4 bases, J lost 8 bases, and 14 bases lay in between. Germline V gives CDR1 SGHVS, CDR2 FNYEAQ. CDR3 in DNA: TGTGCCAGCAGCTCCTCACAGGGTAGAGGCTACACCTTC. Its translation: CASSSSQGRGYTF.

The V call is TRBV18, the J call TRBJ1-2, with 7 bases that match TRBD1. Germline CDR1 KGHSH, CDR2 LQKENI. V gave up 3 bases and J gave up 5 bases; unmatched junction bases: 6. CDR3 length: 14 amino acids. The CDR3 sequence is CASSPGQDSYGYTF. The CDR3 DNA is TGTGCCAGCTCACCCGGACAGGATTCATATGGCTACACCTTC.

This sequence joins TRBV2 and TRBJ2-1; D might be TRBD1 (7 bases). This CDR3 is built from 15 residues. Deletions cut 6 bases from V and 6 bases from J, with 18 bases between. The germline V gene encodes CDR1 SNHLY and CDR2 FYNNEI. The CDR3 DNA reads TGTGCCAGCAGGGCTCAGGGGGGATTATTCAATGAGCAGTTCTTC. The encoded protein is CASRAQGGLFNEQFF.

The chain joins TRBV27 to TRBJ2-1, with 15 nucleotides matching TRBD2. Per germline, CDR1 MNHEY and CDR2 SMNVEV (reference sequence). Trimming cost V 3 bases and J 7 bases; bases outside gene matches: 1. The CDR3 loop spans 15 amino acids. Here the CDR3 DNA reads TGTGCCAGCAGTTTGGGGACTAGCGGGGGGAATGAGCAGTTCTTC. Its translation is CASSLGTSGGNEQFF.

This clone was detected once. The chain couples TRBV7-9 to TRBJ2-7, with D perhaps TRBD1 (6 bases). Germline V CDR1 and CDR2: SEHNR, FQNEAQ (reference sequence). The CDR3 is 15 amino acids. V lost 5 bases, J lost 4 bases, and 18 bases lay in between. CDR3 nucleotide sequence: TGTGCCAGCAGCCCCGTGTGGGCAGGGGCATACGAGCAGTACTTC. Translating it yields CASSPVWAGAYEQYF.

This clone has a handful of counts. This rearrangement joins TRBV5-1 to TRBJ1-1; D is unresolved. Germline CDR1 and CDR2: SGHRS and YFSETQ. This CDR3 is 14 amino acids long. Trimming removed 3 bases from V and 5 bases from J, with 14 bases in between. DNA for the CDR3: TGCGCCAGCAGCTACCTCGGGGAGAGAACTGAAGCTTTCTTT. It is translated as CASSYLGERTEAFF.

This clone was counted a single time. This chain links TRBV18 with TRBJ2-1; D not certain. V lost 3 bases to trimming and J lost 2 bases, with 8 bases between them. This CDR3 has 14 amino acids. Germline assignment: CDR1 KGHSH and CDR2 LQKENI. CDR3 coding DNA: TGTGCCAGCTCACCTGTCCAGGCCTACAATGAGCAGTTCTTC. Its protein product is CASSPVQAYNEQFF. Looking up the rest from reference TRBV18 and TRBJ2-1 gives the full variable domain: NAGVMQNPRHLVRRRGQEARLRCSPMKGHSHVYWYRQLPEEGLKFMVYLQKENIIDESGMPKERFSAEFPKEGPSILRIQQVVRGDSAAYFCASSPVQAYNEQFFGPGTRLTVL.

V usage is TRBV18 and J usage is TRBJ1-1; TRBD1 agrees at 9 bases. From germline, CDR1 is KGHSH and CDR2 LQKENI. The CDR3 covers 15 residues. V was clipped by 4 bases and J by 0 bases; unmatched bases: 3. CDR3 DNA sequence: TGTGCCAGCTCACAACAGGGGGCTATGAACACTGAAGCTTTCTTT. It codes for CASSQQGAMNTEAFF.

The sample holds a few counts of this clone. The chain combines TRBV19 with TRBJ2-2; D gene ambiguous. This CDR3 has 13 amino acids. V lost 7 bases and J lost 5, with 11 bases in between. In germline, CDR1 is LNHDA, CDR2 SQIVND (reference sequence). The CDR3 nucleotides are TGTGCCAGTACCACAGCAAATACCGGGGAGCTGTTTTTT. Translated: CASTTANTGELFF. Combining the CDR3 with reference TRBV19 and TRBJ2-2 gives the whole variable domain DGGITQSPKYLFRKEGQNVTLSCEQNLNHDAMYWYRQDPGQGLRLIYYSQIVNDFQKGDIAEGYSVSREKKESFPLTVTSAQKNPTAFYLCASTTANTGELFFGEGSRLTVL.

V gene TRBV9 combines with J gene TRBJ1-6, with D perhaps TRBD1 (6 bases). V dropped 6 bases and J dropped 7 bases, with 17 bases sitting between them. CDR1 SGDLS and CDR2 YYNGEE come from the germline V gene. This CDR3 comprises 15 residues. CDR3 DNA: TGTGCCAGCACGGGGGGGCAGGTGGTAAATTCACCCCTCCACTTT. Translated: CASTGGQVVNSPLHF.

This chain joins TRBV5-4 and TRBJ1-2; D not certain. Germline V lookup: CDR1 SGHNT, CDR2 YYREEE (reference sequence). This CDR3 comprises 14 residues. V was pared by 2 bases and J by 8 bases, with 16 bases between. The CDR3: CASSLGPGEGGYTF. DNA of the CDR3: TGTGCCAGCAGCTTAGGGCCCGGGGAAGGAGGCTACACCTTC.

This chain uses TRBV10-1 with TRBJ2-6, with 7 bases matching TRBD2. CDR3 size: 16 residues. Germline trimming cut 4 bases from V and 0 bases from J; bases unmatched to any gene: 3. CDR1 is WNHNN and CDR2 is SYGVQD in the germline V gene (reference sequence). CDR3 DNA sequence: TGCGCCAGCAGTGGCGGGGGTCCCTCTGGGGCCAACGTCCTGACTTTC. Translating gives CASSGGGPSGANVLTF.

The table lists this clone with a few counts. The rearrangement uses TRBV5-1 and TRBJ1-2; no reliable D call. Germline V gene lookup returns CDR1 SGHRS and CDR2 YFSETQ. The ends were cut back, 3 bases at V and 9 bases at J, with 21 bases in the middle. CDR3 length equals 15 residues. CDR3 sequence: CASSSQRAGWRSYTF. CDR3 in DNA: TGCGCCAGCAGCTCCCAGCGGGCTGGTTGGCGTAGCTACACCTTC.

V usage is TRBV19 and J usage is TRBJ1-3, with D possibly TRBD1 on 6 matching bases. This CDR3 comprises 14 residues. Germline V gene sequence: CDR1 LNHDA, CDR2 SQIVND (reference sequence). V was shortened by 8 bases and J by 0 bases, with 11 bases between the two germline ends. CDR3 DNA sequence: TGTGCCAGTGGAACAGGGAGCTCTGGAAACACCATATATTTT. Translating it yields CASGTGSSGNTIYF.

The chain has TRBV27 and TRBJ2-1; the match to TRBD1 covers 9 bases. The ends lost 4 bases at V and 4 bases at J; junction bases unmatched: 5. Germline V gene data show CDR1 as MNHEY and CDR2 as SMNVEV (reference sequence). This CDR3 has 15 residues. CDR3 DNA sequence: TGTGCCAGCAGTTGGGACAGGGAATCTTACAATGAGCAGTTCTTC. As protein: CASSWDRESYNEQFF.

V usage is TRBV21-1 and J usage is TRBJ1-2; TRBD1 is the table's D call and was not checked against the DNA. TRBV21-1 is described as a pseudogene. CDR3 length: 15 amino acids. The chain's CDR3 is CASSITGTGGYGYTF. CDR3 in DNA: TGTGCCAGCAGCATTACCGGGACAGGGGGCTATGGCTACACCTTC.

The rearrangement links TRBV11-3 to TRBJ2-5, with D perhaps TRBD2 (5 bases). The CDR3 is 17 residues long. Germline values: CDR1 SGHNT, CDR2 YENEEA. Trimming removed 3 bases at V and 5 bases at J, with 22 bases between. CDR3 sequence: CASSFRGRRHPMETQYF. The DNA for the CDR3 is TGTGCCAGCAGCTTTAGAGGGCGGCGACACCCAATGGAGACCCAGTACTTC.

CDR3 region: CASSFGGSSGANVLTF. The CDR3 nucleotides are TGCGCCAGCAGCTTCGGGGGAAGCTCTGGGGCCAACGTCCTGACTTTC. V usage is TRBV5-1 and J usage is TRBJ2-6, with TRBD2 as a possible D gene (6 bases). V was trimmed by 2 bases and J by 0 bases, leaving 9 bases between them. Germline V gene lookup returns CDR1 SGHRS and CDR2 YFSETQ. This CDR3 contains 16 residues.

V and J are TRBV29-1 and TRBJ1-2; D uncertain. Trimming removed 3 bases from V and 5 bases from J, with 13 bases in between. CDR1 is SQVTM, CDR2 ANQGSEA, per germline. The CDR3 sequence is 13 residues long. CDR3 sequence: CSVDREVGYGYTF. The CDR3 DNA sequence: TGCAGCGTTGACCGGGAGGTGGGTTATGGCTACACCTTC.

The chain uses TRBV5-1 and TRBJ2-1, with D unclear. Germline V CDR1 and CDR2: SGHRS, YFSETQ. CDR3 length: 17 residues. Trimming removed 1 base at V and 0 bases at J, with 14 bases between. CDR3 region: CASSLFSRTLSYNEQFF. The CDR3 region has the DNA TGCGCCAGCAGCTTGTTTAGCAGAACCCTCTCCTACAATGAGCAGTTCTTC.

V gene TRBV6-5 combines with J gene TRBJ1-2, with TRBD1 matching 7 bases. CDR3 size: 14 residues. Unmatched junction bases numbered 11, after V lost 6 bases and J lost 7 bases. Germline loops: CDR1 MNHEY, CDR2 SVGAGI. The CDR3 is CASSRPQGVGGYTF. Written as DNA, the CDR3 is TGTGCCAGCAGCCGCCCCCAGGGGGTTGGTGGCTACACCTTC.

The chain links TRBV18 to TRBJ2-3, with 9 bases that match TRBD2. Germline V gene sequence: CDR1 KGHSH, CDR2 LQKENI. The CDR3 extends over 14 amino acids. After removal of 1 base from V and 6 bases from J, the junction contained 2 bases not matched to a gene. The CDR3 here is CASSPRAGGDTQYF. The CDR3 coding sequence is TGTGCCAGCTCACCACGGGCGGGAGGGGATACGCAGTATTTT.

The CDR3 here is CASSERGGDRVTDTQYF. The CDR3 coding sequence is TGCGCCAGCAGCGAAAGGGGTGGGGACAGGGTCACAGATACGCAGTATTTT. This chain joins TRBV4-1 and TRBJ2-3; 9 bases align to TRBD1. With V trimmed by 5 bases and J by 2 bases, 11 bases remained unmatched. The length of the CDR3 is 17 residues. CDR1 is MGHRA, CDR2 YSYEKL, per germline.